The sequence of this T cell receptor (beta chain) was determined in a study of blood T cell repertoires in COVID-19. Authors' analysis steps: Estimation of nucleated cell counts was performed using reference gene primer amplification. The assay was immunoSEQ multiplex PCR, and TCRdb's table has in-frame clones only and misses some. The V and J calls and clone size were taken over from that table, and D and trimming were inferred from the DNA. The repertoire includes fewer than 700,000 clones, roughly nine tenths of them detected once, and roughly 8.3% sits in the top ten. CDR1 and CDR2 from the germline V gene are GTSNPN and SVGIG (reference sequence). The CDR3 spans 13 residues. V lost 0 bases, J lost 11 bases, and 16 bases lay in between.

The source of this sequence is a woman aged 50 to 60 with COVID-19, enrolled during active disease. The chain combines TRBV30 with TRBJ1-1, with D perhaps matching TRBD1 (5 bases). The sequencing input was peripheral blood. CDR3 coding DNA: TGTGCCTGGAGTGTAACCCCGGGGGGGACGGCTTTCTTT. It codes for CAWSVTPGGTAFF.